What follows describes a single T cell receptor beta chain. The antigen remains unidentified. This table comes from immunoSEQ multiplex PCR, and its TCRdb copy is limited to in-frame clones, with some not included. The sample lists under 95,000 clones, about 90% occurring once. The sample comes from a study of T cell responses to AZD1222 COVID-19 vaccine. The wider study: Pooled samples include second doses given at about 4 or 12 weeks. Study-wide findings and caveats: Spike-specific TCR repertoires showed rising breadth and depth after two AZD1222 doses. Among the donors, most were white British and more were female, and clonal diversity was possibly underestimated.

This TCR was recovered from an adult in good health. The material was peripheral blood, obtained on day 0 of AZD1222 vaccination.

The CDR3 DNA is TGTGCCAGCAGCTTAGCTGACGGGAGATGGGCCGAGCAGTACTTC. This codes for CASSLADGRWAEQYF. The chain joins TRBV7-2 to TRBJ2-7; tentative D call: TRBD2 (6 bases). The CDR3 contains 15 residues. The V gene lost 0 bases and the J gene lost 6 bases, with 15 bases spanning the gap. From germline, CDR1 is SGHTA and CDR2 FQGNSA.